The source of this T cell receptor (beta chain) is a study of T cells after yellow fever vaccination (dated by TCRdb to about 2019). General notes on the study: The SMART-Seq v4 Ultra Low Input RNA kit was used to prepare libraries from fractions with low cell numbers. Two healthy male donors, one aged 18 to 29 and one aged 30 to 39 years, were included in the cohort. To track T-cell clones before and after primary and booster YFV17D yellow fever vaccination, bulk TCR alpha and beta repertoires were sequenced longitudinally. Blood samples were taken at several timepoints before and after primary and secondary immunization, and bulk PBMC replicates and cell subsets were isolated.

Many counts were recorded for this clonotype. No cognate antigen has been identified for it. The input lacks base qualities; no much larger clone sits a single base away. What the work shows at the level of the full study, not this receptor alone: Most clones expanded after primary vaccination were re-detected after the booster (approximately 95% of CD4 and around nine tenths of CD8), suggesting broad memory maintenance. The secondary T-cell response was weaker than the primary response but faster, peaking on day 5 instead of day 15. Computational filtering was needed because FACS-sorted repertoires could contain abundant contaminating clonotypes from the bulk population. The study included only two donors, which limits how far the findings can be generalized. A small fraction of clonotypes appeared in both the CD4 and CD8 compartments, likely as a result of convergent recombination.

The instrument given in TCRdb is Illumina NovaSeq 6000. TCR cDNA was made using 5'RACE template switching, a step that added a universal primer site and unique molecular identifiers. Priming for cDNA synthesis came from both the TCR alpha and TCR beta constant segments. Library amplification used two PCR steps, and the second PCR step added sample barcodes and sequencing adapters. Libraries were sequenced on Illumina HiSeq 2500 (2x100 bp) or NovaSeq (2x150 bp). From the authors' description of their analysis: MIGEC handled demultiplexing of reads and collapsing into UMI consensus sequences, while MiXCR performed V(D)J alignment. Vaccine-responding clonotypes were identified with edgeR using replicate PBMC samples, with FDR below 0.01 and a log2 fold change above 5 up to day 15 being required. Each bulk clonotype received a CD4 or CD8 identity based on whether the sequenced CD4 or CD8 repertoire contained that clonotype at higher abundance. TCRdb reran the public reads through fastp at Q25 and MiXCR, keeping productive beta chains. For every CDR3 protein sequence, its rows merge into one entry that carries the most common genes and DNA. TCRdb assigned the V and J calls; the authors' analysis was not used. Present in this sample are 310,000 or so distinct CDR3 sequences, around 3.6% of which were seen just once. The ten largest clones capture around a quarter of the sample.

At the junction V is shortened by 3 bases and J by 4 bases, with 7 bases in between. Taken from cysteine to phenylalanine, the CDR3 has 13 residues. This entry keeps only the CDR3 DNA: 39 bases, framed from base 1. The germline V gene specifies MNHEY as CDR1 and SVGAGI as CDR2. The treatment or condition label, as the study defines it: live attenuated yellow fever vaccine strain. Two biological replicates of bulk PBMCs were collected at each blood-draw timepoint. PBMCs were isolated from peripheral blood using a standard Ficoll-Paque protocol. RNA was extracted with TriZol from bulk PBMCs, CD4 and CD8 fractions, and dextramer-positive and dextramer-negative fractions.

The sample was PBMCs, taken on the day of the yellow fever booster vaccination. The clonotype originates from a man aged 18 to 29 who received the YFV17D yellow fever vaccine. The rearrangement joined TRBV6-5 to TRBJ1-5, with the D segment identity uncertain. The nucleotide sequence reads as follows: TGTGCCAGCAGTTATGGGTCTAATCAGCCCCAGCATTTT. It encodes CASSYGSNQPQHF.